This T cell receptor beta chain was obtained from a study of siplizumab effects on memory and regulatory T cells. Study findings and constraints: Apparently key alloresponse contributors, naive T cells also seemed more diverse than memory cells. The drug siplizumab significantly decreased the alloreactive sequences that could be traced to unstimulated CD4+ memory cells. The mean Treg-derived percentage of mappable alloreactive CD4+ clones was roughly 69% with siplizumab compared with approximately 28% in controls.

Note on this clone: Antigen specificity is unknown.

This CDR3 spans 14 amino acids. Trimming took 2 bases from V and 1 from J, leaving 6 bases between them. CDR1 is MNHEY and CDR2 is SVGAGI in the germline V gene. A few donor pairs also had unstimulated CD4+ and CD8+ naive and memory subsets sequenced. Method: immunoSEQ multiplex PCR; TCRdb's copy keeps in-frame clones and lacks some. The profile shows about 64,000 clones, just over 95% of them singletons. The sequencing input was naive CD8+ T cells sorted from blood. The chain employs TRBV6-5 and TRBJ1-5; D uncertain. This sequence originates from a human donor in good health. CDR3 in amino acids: CASSYAGSNQPQHF. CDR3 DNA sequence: TGTGCCAGCAGTTACGCGGGGAGCAATCAGCCCCAGCATTTT.